The clone carrying this TCR beta chain appeared many times. The data are from a study of T cells in Graves' hyperthyroidism and ophthalmopathy. CDR1 is SNHLY and CDR2 is FYNNEI in the germline V gene. The V end was cut by 5 bases, the J end by 2 bases, with 14 bases between. CDR3 size: 15 residues. Amplification yielded TCR beta CDR3 regions, with RNA transcripts as the source. A set of HTBI primers served as the primers for a first-round RT-PCR of the TCR CDR3. TCRdb analysed the multiplex PCR reads with MiXCR anew, one entry per CDR3 protein. This sample has hundreds of thousands of distinct CDR3 sequences, with over 12% found just once.

Sequenced: blood. This receptor was identified in a man aged 18-30 years with Graves' ophthalmopathy. The chain carries TRBV2 and TRBJ2-3; tentatively, D is TRBD1 (6 bases). The CDR3 DNA reads as TGTGCCAGCAGTTTACAGGGCCCCTTCACAGATACGCAGTATTTT. Amino acid sequence: CASSLQGPFTDTQYF. Variable domain in full (rest from reference TRBV2 and TRBJ2-3): EPEVTQTPSHQVTQMGQEVILRCVPISNHLYFYWYRQILGQKVEFLVSFYNNEISEKSEIFDDQFSVERPDGSNFTLKIRSTKLEDSAMYFCASSLQGPFTDTQYFGPGTRLTVL.